A selection of T cell receptor beta chains follows, all from one sample in a study of CD8 T cells in ankylosing spondylitis. TCRdb re-called the 5' RACE reads with MiXCR, one entry per CDR3 protein. Of roughly 220,000 distinct CDR3 sequences in the sample, 10% to 13% are singletons; the top ten hold 21%. Sequences were obtained from blood, either unsorted or a sorted T cell fraction (not recorded which). The receptor source for this set is a male donor with ankylosing spondylitis or in good health (not recorded which). Both conserved end residues are part of each CDR3. D genes are given only for firm matches. Only some rows state a clone size, as once, few, many or a class for expanded clones.

clone_size j_call d_call v_call cdr3_nt cdr3_aa
many TRBJ2-7 NA TRBV5-1 TGCGCCAGCAGTCAGGGGACGGAGACCTACGAGCAGTACTTC CASSQGTETYEQYF
many TRBJ1-3 NA TRBV10-3 TGTGCCATCAGTGAGTCTGGAAACACCATATATTTT CAISESGNTIYF
few TRBJ2-1 TRBD2 TRBV4-2 TGTGCCAGCAGCCAAGATAAGGGACTAGCGGGGGGGACGGGGGAGCAGTTCTTC CASSQDKGLAGGTGEQFF
once TRBJ1-1 NA TRBV7-3 TGTGCCAGCAGCTTACAGCACCTTAACACTGAAGCTTTCTTT CASSLQHLNTEAFF
few TRBJ1-1 NA TRBV7-6 TGTGCCAGCAGCTCTGGGGAAAGCACTGAAGCTTTCTTT CASSSGESTEAFF
few TRBJ1-1 NA TRBV16 TGTGCCAGCAGCTTTGTCGTCCGGCGGACTGAAGCTTTCTTT CASSFVVRRTEAFF
many TRBJ2-4 NA TRBV12-3/TRBV12-4 TGTGCCAGCAGTTCCCCTCGGGCCAAAAACATTCAGTACTTC CASSSPRAKNIQYF
many TRBJ1-2 NA TRBV5-1 TGCGCCAGCAGCTCCCAAGGAACGAATACAAAGGACTATGGCTACACCTTC CASSSQGTNTKDYGYTF
few TRBJ2-3 TRBD2 TRBV5-1 TGCGCCAGCAGCCGCTCTGGGACTAGCTCAGATACGCAGTATTTT CASSRSGTSSDTQYF
many TRBJ2-1 NA TRBV14 TGTGCCAGCAGCCGATTGTTGGATGTAGATGAGCAGTTCTTC CASSRLLDVDEQFF
many TRBJ1-5 NA TRBV5-1 TGCGCCAGCAGCTTGTCAGACAGTAAAAATCAGCCCCAGCATTTT CASSLSDSKNQPQHF
few TRBJ1-2 NA TRBV6-6 TGTGCCAGCAGTTATTTTAGAGGCTACACCTTC CASSYFRGYTF
NA TRBJ2-1 NA TRBV29-1 TGCAGCGCAGATCTGAGGGCTCAGGGGAGCGAGCAGTTCTTC CSADLRAQGSEQFF
NA TRBJ2-3 NA TRBV7-3 TGTGCCAGCAGCTTGGTAAAAACAGATACGCAGTATTTT CASSLVKTDTQYF
many TRBJ2-1 TRBD1 TRBV9 TGTGCCAGCCCCGACACCGGGACAGGGCATGAGCAGTTCTTC CASPDTGTGHEQFF
NA TRBJ2-7 TRBD1 TRBV14 TGTGCCAGCAGCGACACGGAAACAGGGGTGATTTCCTACGAGCAGTACTTC CASSDTETGVISYEQYF
many TRBJ2-7 NA TRBV9 TGTGCCAGCAGCGTAGATGGGACACGATACGAGCAGTACTTC CASSVDGTRYEQYF
many TRBJ2-2 TRBD2 TRBV7-2 TGTGCCAGCAGCGAGCGGGGGACCTCGGCCGGGGAGCTGTTTTTT CASSERGTSAGELFF
many TRBJ2-5 TRBD1 TRBV12-3/TRBV12-4 TGTGCCAGCAGCTGGGACAGGGCAGAAGAGACCCAGTACTTC CASSWDRAEETQYF
many TRBJ2-5 TRBD2 TRBV10-3 TGTGCCATCAGGGAGACTAGCGGGGGGTCAGAGACCCAGTACTTC CAIRETSGGSETQYF
few TRBJ2-1 TRBD1 TRBV6-1 TGTGCCAGCAGTCCGCTGACAGGGGGCACGCGGAATGAGCAGTTCTTC CASSPLTGGTRNEQFF
many TRBJ2-1 TRBD2 TRBV7-2 TGTGCCAGCAGCTTCGCCGGGACTAGCGGGGTCAATGAGCAGTTCTTC CASSFAGTSGVNEQFF
NA TRBJ2-4 NA TRBV7-8 TGTGCCAGCAGCTTAGGGGGAGGGGGGATTGCCAAAAACATTCAGTACTTC CASSLGGGGIAKNIQYF
NA TRBJ1-5 NA TRBV20-1 TGCAGTGCTCCTGCCGGGCTGTCCAGGGGAGGCAATCAGCCCCAGCATTTT CSAPAGLSRGGNQPQHF
many TRBJ2-2 NA TRBV2 TGTGCCAGCACCGGAGGTGGGGGTCGTAGCGGGGAGCTGTTTTTT CASTGGGGRSGELFF
few TRBJ2-7 TRBD2 TRBV10-3 TGTGCCATCAGTGACAGACTAGCGGGGGGTCCCTACGAGCAGTACTTC CAISDRLAGGPYEQYF
many TRBJ2-3 NA TRBV12-3/TRBV12-4 TGTGCCAGCGGGCAGGAAAGCACAGATACGCAGTATTTT CASGQESTDTQYF
NA TRBJ1-1 TRBD1 TRBV19 TGTGCCAGTAGTACCGGGACAGGGGGCACGGTTAACACTGAAGCTTTCTTT CASSTGTGGTVNTEAFF
many TRBJ2-1 NA TRBV18 TGTGCCAGCTCACCCCCAACGGCCGGGTATGAGCAGTTCTTC CASSPPTAGYEQFF
NA TRBJ1-1 TRBD1 TRBV7-9 TGTGCCAGCAGACCTCGGGGACAGGGTTCGAACACTGAAGCTTTCTTT CASRPRGQGSNTEAFF
few TRBJ2-1 NA TRBV7-8 TGTGCCAGCAGCTTAGTAGGCGGAACTACCTACAATGAGCAGTTCTTC CASSLVGGTTYNEQFF
few TRBJ1-2 NA TRBV29-1 TGCAGCGTTGGCGGCTACTATGGCTACACCTTC CSVGGYYGYTF